These 4 T cell receptor beta chains share one sample of origin, sequenced in a study of tumor-infiltrating lymphocytes in primary liver carcinoma. Unsorted bulk tissue of about 20-32 mg yielded co-extracted RNA and DNA. With a constant-region primer, TCR beta cDNA was made from 450 to 500 ng of total RNA. Three rounds of nested multiplex PCR with slightly modified ARM-PCR produced TCR beta libraries. It was with TRBV1-TRBV30 forward primers and a C-beta reverse primer that the first two PCR rounds were run, at around 10 cycles each. MiXCR, run by TCRdb on the multiplex PCR reads, gives a single entry per CDR3 protein. Here the sample spans more than 40,000 distinct CDR3 sequences, about two thirds being singletons. Sequenced input: liver tumor tissue from sampling region 5. Subset indicated: tumor region T5, tumor centre. The receptors shown here come from a man between 35 and 55 years old with primary liver carcinoma and hepatitis B virus infection.

The chain joins TRBV29-1 to TRBJ1-2; 7 positions agree with TRBD1. The CDR3 contains 12 residues. Per germline, CDR1 SQVTM and CDR2 ANQGSEA. Unmatched junction bases numbered 10, after V lost 4 bases and J lost 11 bases. This CDR3 is CSVGTGTCGYTF. CDR3 DNA sequence: TGCAGCGTTGGGACAGGCACTTGTGGTTACACCTTC.

This clonotype was counted only a few times. A clone one base away is much larger, so this may be a read error. This chain connects TRBV6-1 to TRBJ2-1; 15 bases are shared with TRBD2. V dropped 4 bases and J dropped 3; count of bases not matched to a gene: 7. CDR1 and CDR2 (germline): MNHNS, SASEGT. The CDR3 totals 18 residues. The CDR3, as DNA: TGTGCCAGCAGTGCTGCCTGGACTAGCGGGAGGGTCTACAATGAGCAGTTCTTC. Amino acid sequence: CASSAAWTSGRVYNEQFF.

As to this clonotype: Its ends do not fully match the called genes, so a read error is possible. The rearrangement links TRBV5-6 to TRBJ2-5; 8 bases align to TRBD2. CDR1 SGHDT and CDR2 YYEEEE come from the germline V gene. CDR3 length: 15 residues. CDR3 DNA: TGTGTCAGCAGCTCCGGACTAGCCGAACGGGAGACCCAGTATTTC. Translating gives CVSSSGLAERETQYF.

Of note for this clonotype: Relative to the germline gene, one junction end is altered; a read error may explain this. This chain's CDR3 is CTSSYGGANSPLHF. The CDR3, as DNA: TGTACCAGCAGTTATGGTGGAGCTAATTCACCCCTCCACTTT. This rearrangement joins TRBV6-5 to TRBJ1-6; D remains ambiguous. The CDR3 loop spans 14 amino acids. The germline V gene encodes CDR1 MNHEY and CDR2 SVGAGI.